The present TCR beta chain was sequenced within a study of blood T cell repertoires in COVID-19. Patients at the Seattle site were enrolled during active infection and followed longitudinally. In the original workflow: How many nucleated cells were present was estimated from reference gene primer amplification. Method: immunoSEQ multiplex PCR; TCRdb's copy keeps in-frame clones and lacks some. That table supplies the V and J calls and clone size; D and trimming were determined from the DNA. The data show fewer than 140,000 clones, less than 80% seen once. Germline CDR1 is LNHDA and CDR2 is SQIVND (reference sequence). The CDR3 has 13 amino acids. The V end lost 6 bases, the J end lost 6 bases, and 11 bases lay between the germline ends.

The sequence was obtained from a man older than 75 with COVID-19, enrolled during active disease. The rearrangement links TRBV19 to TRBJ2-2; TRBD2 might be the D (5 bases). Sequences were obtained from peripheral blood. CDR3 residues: CASRSPGAGELFF. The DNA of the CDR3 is TGTGCCAGTAGATCACCCGGGGCCGGGGAGCTGTTTTTT.